This T cell receptor beta chain was found in a study of identical twins. The germline V gene has CDR1 MNHEY and CDR2 SMNVEV (reference sequence). The CDR3 sequence is 19 residues long. V was clipped by 0 bases and J by 0 bases, with 15 bases between them. TCRdb processed the 5' RACE reads anew with MiXCR; each CDR3 protein has one entry. Of 1.5 million to 2 million distinct CDR3 sequences in the sample, less than 35% were seen once. Study-level results: Insertions were fewer in abundant cord blood beta clonotypes, whereas memory repertoires showed none of this pattern. Twins shared out-of-frame alpha sequences with excess low generation probability.

This clonotype has a handful of counts. The antigen remains undetermined. The sample consisted of cord blood. The clonotype originates from a newborn girl in good health. The V call is TRBV27, the J call TRBJ1-6, with D uncertain. Here the CDR3 reads CASSLSGVRQYSYNSPLHF. The CDR3 DNA sequence: TGTGCCAGCAGTTTATCGGGTGTGAGGCAGTACTCCTATAATTCACCCCTCCACTTT.